The 21 T cell receptor beta chains presented below share a single source sample, sequenced in a study of response to subunit inactivated influenza vaccine. Using its own MiXCR run on the RT-PCR reads, TCRdb lists one record per CDR3 protein. This table holds hundreds of thousands of distinct CDR3 sequences, roughly 14% found once. The sequencing here drew on PBMCs from blood, taken 14 to 15 days before vaccination. The receptors derive from a man aged 50 to 59 who received an inactivated influenza vaccine.

V gene TRBV5-1 combines with J gene TRBJ2-2; no definite D call. CDR1 and CDR2 (germline): SGHRS, YFSETQ. V was pared by 1 base and J by 2 bases, with 15 bases between. This CDR3 has 17 amino acids. Here the CDR3 reads CASSLRQTYTNTGELFF. CDR3 DNA sequence: TGCGCCAGCAGCTTGCGGCAGACATATACAAACACCGGGGAGCTGTTTTTT.

The V and J genes are TRBV20-1 and TRBJ2-7, with 7 bases aligning to TRBD1. With V trimmed by 3 bases and J by 1 base, 6 bases remained unmatched. Per the germline V gene, CDR1 is DFQATT and CDR2 is SNEGSKA (reference sequence). The CDR3 is 14 residues long. The CDR3, as DNA: TGCAGTGCTAGCTACAGGGGTATGTCCTACGAGCAGTACTTC. Protein sequence: CSASYRGMSYEQYF.

Many counts were recorded for this clonotype. The chain recombines TRBV5-1 with TRBJ1-4; 10 positions agree with TRBD1. CDR1 and CDR2 (germline): SGHRS, YFSETQ. The CDR3 loop spans 15 amino acids. V shed 3 bases and J 10 bases; nucleotides not matched to a gene: 9. CDR3 nucleotide sequence: TGCGCCAGCAGCTCGGACAGGGGGTCATATGGAAAACTGTTTTTT. This translates into CASSSDRGSYGKLFF.

This clonotype was recorded a few times. The chain couples TRBV4-2 to TRBJ2-7; 15 bases align to TRBD2. Per germline, CDR1 LGHNA and CDR2 YNFKEQ. The CDR3 has 17 amino acids. V lost 8 bases and J lost 4; bases outside the gene matches: 12. CDR3 sequence: CASEQELGLAGGYEQYF. CDR3 nucleotides: TGTGCCAGCGAGCAAGAACTGGGACTAGCGGGAGGTTACGAGCAGTACTTC.

This clonotype showed up just a few times. CDR3 DNA sequence: TGTGCCAGCAACCCGGGGGCGACCTACGAGCAGTACTTC. The encoded protein is CASNPGATYEQYF. This chain links TRBV2 with TRBJ2-7; D might be TRBD1 or TRBD2, each matching 6 bases. CDR3 size: 13 residues. The germline V gene has CDR1 SNHLY and CDR2 FYNNEI. Trimming pared 7 bases from V and 2 bases from J, leaving 12 bases between.

The V call is TRBV7-2, the J call TRBJ2-2; TRBD1 is a possible D gene (7 bases). Trimming took 1 base from V and 6 from J, leaving 12 bases between them. This CDR3 has 15 residues. Germline V gives CDR1 SGHTA, CDR2 FQGNSA. The CDR3 nucleotides read TGTGCCAGCAGCTTAGGCGGAGGGGGCTCCGGGGAGCTGTTTTTT. Translation gives CASSLGGGGSGELFF.

The chain employs TRBV5-1 and TRBJ2-2; TRBD1 matches at 9 bases. The germline gives CDR1 SGHRS, CDR2 YFSETQ. The ends lost 6 bases at V and 7 bases at J; junction bases unmatched: 7. The CDR3 totals 14 residues. Here the CDR3 reads CASTPTGGHGELFF. The CDR3 bases are TGCGCCAGCACCCCCACAGGGGGCCACGGGGAGCTGTTTTTT. Full variable domain (remainder filled in from reference TRBV5-1 and TRBJ2-2): KAGVTQTPRYLIKTRGQQVTLSCSPISGHRSVSWYQQTPGQGLQFLFEYFSETQRNKGNFPGRFSGRQFSNSRSEMNVSTLELGDSALYLCASTPTGGHGELFFGEGSRLTVL.

The chain carries TRBV5-1 and TRBJ2-1; D perhaps matches TRBD2 (6 bases). CDR3 length: 13 residues. Per germline, CDR1 SGHRS and CDR2 YFSETQ. Trimming took 1 base from V and 10 from J, leaving 12 bases between them. The CDR3 DNA sequence: TGCGCCAGCAGCTTGTGGGACTTTGGAGAGCAGTTCTTC. It codes for CASSLWDFGEQFF. Full variable domain (remainder filled in from reference TRBV5-1 and TRBJ2-1): KAGVTQTPRYLIKTRGQQVTLSCSPISGHRSVSWYQQTPGQGLQFLFEYFSETQRNKGNFPGRFSGRQFSNSRSEMNVSTLELGDSALYLCASSLWDFGEQFFGPGTRLTVL.

This chain links TRBV7-8 with TRBJ1-5, with 9 bases matching TRBD1. Trimming at V came to 5 bases and at J to 6 bases, leaving 8 bases not matched to a gene. CDR1 SGHVS and CDR2 FQNEAQ come from the germline V gene. This CDR3 is built from 15 residues. CDR3 sequence (DNA): TGTGCCAGCAGCGAGGACAGGGGTAGAGCTCAGCCCCAGCATTTT. This codes for CASSEDRGRAQPQHF.

The sample holds a few counts of this clonotype. The chain carries TRBV6-4 and TRBJ2-7; 12 bases map to TRBD2. The V gene end was trimmed by 6 bases and the J gene end by 7 bases; junction bases not matched to a gene: 10. Germline V CDR1 and CDR2: MRHNA, SNTAGT. The CDR3 loop spans 15 amino acids. DNA of the CDR3: TGTGCCAGCAGGGAAGCTAGCGGGAGGGCCGCGGAGCAGTACTTC. It is translated as CASREASGRAAEQYF.

The V gene is TRBV4-1, the J gene TRBJ1-1; D is uncertain. Deletions cut 0 bases from V and 10 bases from J, with 12 bases between. CDR3 size: 13 residues. CDR1 MGHRA and CDR2 YSYEKL come from the germline V gene. The CDR3 nucleotides read TGCGCCAGCAGCCAAGATCGCGCCGTAGCAGCTTTCTTT. Its translation: CASSQDRAVAAFF.

As regards this clonotype: With a much larger clone just one base away, this may be a read error. The conserved phenylalanine or tryptophan is not found at the CDR3 terminus, so this likely reflects a read error. This chain joins TRBV15 and TRBJ2-1; D call uncertain. The germline gives CDR1 LNHNV, CDR2 YYDKDF (reference sequence). The length of the CDR3 is 12 residues. V lost 4 bases and J lost 4, with 5 bases in between. Written as DNA, the CDR3 is TGTGCCACCAGCATGAATTACAATGAGCAGTTCTTA. It translates to CATSMNYNEQFL.

The sample holds many counts of this clonotype. The chain couples TRBV20-1 to TRBJ1-4; 7 bases agree with TRBD1. Germline CDR1 and CDR2: DFQATT and SNEGSKA (reference sequence). This CDR3 is 13 amino acids long. The DNA of the CDR3 is TGCAGCGCAAAATTCCAACAGGGGGAAAAACTGTTTTTT. Protein product: CSAKFQQGEKLFF.

In this sample, this clonotype turned up a few times. The rearrangement uses TRBV12-3 or TRBV12-4 and TRBJ1-3; the match to TRBD1 covers 7 bases. With V trimmed by 6 bases and J by 0 bases, 11 bases remained unmatched. This CDR3 spans 17 amino acids. CDR3 residues: CASSSRDRHFSGNTIYF. CDR3 DNA sequence: TGTGCCAGCAGCTCAAGGGACAGACATTTCTCTGGAAACACCATATATTTT.

The rearrangement joins TRBV6-2 or TRBV6-3 to TRBJ2-2; 9 nucleotides match TRBD1. CDR3 length equals 14 residues. In germline, CDR1 is MNHEY, CDR2 SVGEGT. The ends lost 7 bases at V and 5 bases at J; junction bases unmatched: 5. The CDR3 spells CASIGQGWTGELFF. DNA for the CDR3: TGTGCCAGCATCGGACAGGGGTGGACCGGGGAGCTGTTTTTT.

This clonotype was seen repeatedly, ten times or more. The rearrangement uses TRBV7-2 and TRBJ2-1, with D uncertain. Trimming cost V 2 bases and J 6 bases, with 8 bases left between them. The CDR3 is 13 amino acids. Germline V gene lookup returns CDR1 SGHTA and CDR2 FQGNSA. This CDR3 reads CASSLLATNEQFF. DNA for the CDR3: TGTGCCAGCAGCTTACTGGCGACCAATGAGCAGTTCTTC. Full variable domain (remainder filled in from reference TRBV7-2 and TRBJ2-1): GAGVSQSPSNKVTEKGKDVELRCDPISGHTALYWYRQSLGQGLEFLIYFQGNSAPDKSGLPSDRFSAERTGGSVSTLTIQRTQQEDSAVYLCASSLLATNEQFFGPGTRLTVL.

This clonotype occurred many times. J is TRBJ2-7 and V is TRBV7-9; D remains ambiguous. The CDR3 extends over 12 amino acids. CDR1 SEHNR and CDR2 FQNEAQ come from the germline V gene (reference sequence). Trimming took off 4 bases at V and 2 bases at J, with 6 bases between the two ends. CDR3 amino acids: CASSSPAYEQYF. The CDR3 DNA is TGTGCCAGCAGCTCTCCAGCCTACGAGCAGTACTTC.

This clonotype was seen at least ten times. The rearrangement links TRBV7-9 to TRBJ2-7; D not certain. The germline V gene has CDR1 SEHNR and CDR2 FQNEAQ (reference sequence). The CDR3 length is 11 residues. V lost 4 bases and J lost 3, with 4 bases in between. The CDR3 sequence is CASSSFYEQYF. The CDR3 nucleotides are TGTGCCAGCAGCTCCTTCTACGAGCAGTACTTC.

This chain connects TRBV6-5 to TRBJ2-2, with a tentative D call TRBD1 (6 bases). The V gene's germline CDR1 is MNHEY and CDR2 SVGAGI. Trimming shortened V by 7 bases and J by 4 bases, and 7 bases separated the two germline ends. The CDR3 runs to 12 residues. The CDR3 DNA reads TGTGCCAGCAACAGGGCCACCGGGGAGCTGTTTTTT. This sequence encodes CASNRATGELFF.

This chain connects TRBV11-2 to TRBJ2-5; 12 bases are shared with TRBD2. Germline lookup yields CDR1 SGHAT and CDR2 FQNNGV. The CDR3 is made up of 19 amino acids. V shed 5 bases, J shed 2 bases, and the junction held 15 bases outside the gene matches. The CDR3 DNA reads TGTGCCAGCAGCCGGGCCATCCGGACTAGCGGGAACAAGCAAGAGACCCAGTACTTC. Its translation is CASSRAIRTSGNKQETQYF.

The chain links TRBV6-2 or TRBV6-3 to TRBJ2-2, with TRBD1 matching 7 bases. Germline V gives CDR1 MNHEY, CDR2 SVGEGT. This CDR3 is 15 amino acids long. The V gene end was trimmed by 4 bases and the J gene end by 6 bases; junction bases not matched to a gene: 8. The DNA of the CDR3 is TGTGCCAGCAGTTGGGCCCACAGGGGCGCCGGGGAGCTGTTTTTT. This translates into CASSWAHRGAGELFF.